The TCR beta chain under discussion was sequenced for a study of patients and donors after allogeneic stem cell transplantation. This clonotype is termed medium-sized (0.01 to 0.1%). MiXCR was run by TCRdb on the RT-PCR reads, yielding one entry per CDR3 protein. The table includes approximately 3,000 distinct CDR3 sequences, 4.5% to 5.5% detected once. The TCR sequence derives from a human donor who was either an allogeneic HSCT recipient or a stem cell or donor lymphocyte infusion donor (not recorded which). It is not recorded whose cells these are; they may come from a transplant donor. Sequencing was performed on blood, either unsorted or a sorted T cell fraction (not recorded which).

The CDR3 spells CASSLVRDTQYF. CDR3 DNA sequence: TGTGCCAGCAGCTTAGTACGGGATACGCAGTATTTT. The chain employs TRBV7-2 and TRBJ2-3; D is uncertain. The CDR3 totals 12 residues. The V end was cut by 1 base, the J end by 6 bases, with 5 bases between. The germline V gene has CDR1 SGHTA and CDR2 FQGNSA. The complete variable domain, with remaining parts taken from reference TRBV7-2 and TRBJ2-3, reads GAGVSQSPSNKVTEKGKDVELRCDPISGHTALYWYRQSLGQGLEFLIYFQGNSAPDKSGLPSDRFSAERTGGSVSTLTIQRTQQEDSAVYLCASSLVRDTQYFGPGTRLTVL.